The entry below gives a single T cell receptor (beta chain) sequence along with its context. Its antigen remains unidentified. The data were taken from a study of T cell responses to AZD1222 COVID-19 vaccine. Broader study findings: Donors skewed white British and female; clonal diversity was possibly underestimated. All repertoire sampling was performed exclusively after the peak T cell response. It was only a handful of AZD1222 recipients who were seropositive at baseline. Epitopes outside B.1.351 and B.1.1.7 mutated regions reportedly drew nearly half of spike TCRs.

Trimming left V 3 bases short and J 2 bases short, with 11 bases between. Per the germline V gene, CDR1 is GTSNPN and CDR2 is SVGIG (reference sequence). This CDR3 region has 14 residues. The assay was immunoSEQ multiplex PCR, and TCRdb's table has in-frame clones only and misses some. In the table there are 100,000 to 110,000 clones, about 87% of which are singletons. This TCR came from an adult in good health. Here the sequenced sample was peripheral blood, taken on day 0 of AZD1222 vaccination. The rearrangement uses TRBV30 and TRBJ1-5, with D perhaps TRBD1 (5 bases). Here the CDR3 DNA reads TGTGCCTGGAGCTCGCAGGGCGGCAATCAGCCCCAGCATTTT. Its protein product is CAWSSQGGNQPQHF.